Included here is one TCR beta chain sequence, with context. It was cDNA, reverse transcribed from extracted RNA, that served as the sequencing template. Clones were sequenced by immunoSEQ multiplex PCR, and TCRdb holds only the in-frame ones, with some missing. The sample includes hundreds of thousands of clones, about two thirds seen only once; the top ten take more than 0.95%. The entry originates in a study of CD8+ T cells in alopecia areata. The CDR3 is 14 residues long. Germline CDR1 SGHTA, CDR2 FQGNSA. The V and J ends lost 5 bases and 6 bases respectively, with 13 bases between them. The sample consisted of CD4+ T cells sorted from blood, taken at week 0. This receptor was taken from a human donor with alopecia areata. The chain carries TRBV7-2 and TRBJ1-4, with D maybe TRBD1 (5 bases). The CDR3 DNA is TGTGCCAGCAGCCGTTGGAGGGGTGATGAAAAACTGTTTTTT. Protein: CASSRWRGDEKLFF. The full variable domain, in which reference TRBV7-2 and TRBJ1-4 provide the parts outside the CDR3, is GAGVSQSPSNKVTEKGKDVELRCDPISGHTALYWYRQSLGQGLEFLIYFQGNSAPDKSGLPSDRFSAERTGGSVSTLTIQRTQQEDSAVYLCASSRWRGDEKLFFGSGTQLSVL.